This entry is about one T cell receptor (beta chain). This entry belongs to a study of blood T cell repertoires in COVID-19. Germline lookup yields CDR1 MNHNS and CDR2 SASEGT. Trimming at V came to 2 bases and at J to 4 bases, leaving 7 bases not matched to a gene. This CDR3 comprises 15 residues. TCRdb's copy holds only in-frame clones and misses some; the assay was immunoSEQ multiplex PCR. The sample contains under 80,000 clones, 85% to 90% of which appear only once. What was sequenced was peripheral blood. This clonotype originated in a man in his 70s with acute or convalescent COVID-19. This chain connects TRBV6-1 to TRBJ1-2; 7 bases match TRBD1. CDR3: CASSERTGPSYGYTF. CDR3 sequence (DNA): TGTGCCAGCAGTGAACGGACAGGACCCTCCTATGGCTACACCTTC.